A selection of T cell receptor beta chains follows, all from one sample in a study of T-cell memory formation after mild COVID-19. TCRdb re-called the 5' RACE reads through MiXCR, storing one row per CDR3 protein. Here the sample spans some 260,000 distinct CDR3 sequences, about 17% being singletons. Sequencing used PBMCs or a T cell subset sorted from them (not recorded which). These receptors were taken from a man in his late teens or twenties who had mild COVID-19 (a few samples of this study predate the infection). Cell type and time point are not known. Each CDR3 is given with its conserved first and last residue. D genes are given only for firm matches. Only part of the rows carry a size: once, few, many, or a class if the clone is expanded.

d_call	v_call	clone_size	j_call	cdr3_aa	cdr3_nt
TRBD1	TRBV6-5	.	TRBJ1-1	CASSYDRGSNTEAFF	TGTGCCAGCAGTTACGACAGGGGGTCGAACACTGAAGCTTTCTTT
.	TRBV20-1	few	TRBJ2-7	CSLVGGQKRYEQYF	TGCAGTCTCGTAGGCGGACAGAAGAGATACGAGCAGTACTTC
.	TRBV10-3	.	TRBJ1-5	CAISEVGGNQPQHF	TGTGCCATCAGTGAAGTGGGAGGTAATCAGCCCCAGCATTTT
TRBD1	TRBV5-1	few	TRBJ2-2	CASSTQQGISGELFF	TGCGCCAGCAGCACCCAACAGGGGATCAGCGGGGAGCTGTTTTTT
.	TRBV24-1	few	TRBJ2-1	CATSEAGGNEQFF	TGTGCCACCAGTGAAGCCGGAGGAAATGAGCAGTTCTTC
.	TRBV24-1	.	TRBJ2-5	CATNQGFEETQYF	TGTGCCACCAATCAGGGGTTTGAGGAGACCCAGTACTTC
.	TRBV18	.	TRBJ1-3	CASSPVDRPSGNTIYF	TGTGCCAGCTCACCCGTTGACAGGCCTTCTGGAAACACCATATATTTT
TRBD2	TRBV5-6	few	TRBJ2-1	CASSAGLAGTNEQFF	TGTGCCAGCAGCGCGGGACTAGCGGGGACCAATGAGCAGTTCTTC
.	TRBV7-9	few	TRBJ2-2	CASSFAGLNTGELFF	TGTGCCAGCAGCTTTGCGGGGTTGAACACCGGGGAGCTGTTTTTT
.	TRBV5-1	few	TRBJ1-2	CASSLEGKANYGYTF	TGCGCCAGCAGCTTGGAAGGAAAGGCTAACTATGGCTACACCTTC
TRBD1	TRBV15	few	TRBJ1-6	CATSTSGTEGSPLHF	TGTGCCACCAGCACTTCCGGGACAGAGGGTTCACCCCTCCACTTT
.	TRBV29-1	few	TRBJ2-1	CSAYSLNEQFF	TGCAGCGCCTACAGCCTCAATGAGCAGTTCTTC
TRBD1	TRBV10-3	few	TRBJ1-1	CATTRGQLNTEAFF	TGTGCCACCACCCGGGGACAGCTGAACACTGAAGCTTTCTTT
.	TRBV28	many	TRBJ1-5	CASSSADRINQPQHF	TGTGCCAGCAGTTCGGCAGACAGAATTAATCAGCCCCAGCATTTT
.	TRBV3-1	.	TRBJ2-1	CASSHGGFNEQFF	TGTGCCAGCAGCCATGGGGGGTTCAATGAGCAGTTCTTC
.	TRBV5-5	few	TRBJ2-7	CASSFPGRYEQYF	TGTGCCAGCAGCTTCCCAGGGAGGTACGAGCAGTACTTC
.	TRBV5-5	many	TRBJ2-2	CASSLVGLNTGELFF	TGTGCCAGCAGCTTGGTGGGGCTGAACACCGGGGAGCTGTTTTTT
.	TRBV7-2	few	TRBJ2-6	CASSLFDPGLGGANVLTF	TGTGCCAGCAGCTTATTCGATCCGGGTCTTGGCGGGGCCAACGTCCTGACTTTC
.	TRBV5-1	.	TRBJ2-1	CASSSASWGNEQFF	TGCGCCAGCAGCTCGGCTAGTTGGGGCAATGAGCAGTTCTTC
.	TRBV19	few	TRBJ1-2	CASTPTAIYGYTF	TGTGCCAGTACCCCGACAGCCATCTATGGCTACACCTTC
.	TRBV4-2	few	TRBJ2-7	CASSQEARDEQYF	TGTGCCAGCAGCCAAGAGGCCCGGGACGAGCAGTACTTC
.	TRBV28	few	TRBJ1-2	CASSFNPASWGYGYTF	TGTGCCAGCAGTTTTAATCCCGCCAGCTGGGGCTATGGCTACACCTTC
.	TRBV7-9	few	TRBJ2-3	CASSLKGAGTSLSTDTQYF	TGTGCCAGCAGCTTAAAAGGGGCAGGGACCTCTTTGAGCACAGATACGCAGTATTTT
TRBD2	TRBV4-1	few	TRBJ2-7	CASSQGLVGEQYF	TGCGCCAGCAGCCAGGGACTAGTGGGCGAGCAGTACTTC
TRBD1	TRBV7-9	.	TRBJ1-6	CASTRGQGGNSPLHF	TGTGCCAGCACGCGGGGACAGGGGGGAAATTCACCCCTCCACTTT
.	TRBV7-9	few	TRBJ2-5	CASSEGTQYF	TGTGCCAGCAGCGAAGGGACCCAGTACTTC
TRBD2	TRBV7-2	.	TRBJ2-3	CASSGRGNTDTQYF	TGTGCCAGCAGCGGGCGGGGGAACACAGATACGCAGTATTTT
TRBD1	TRBV11-2	.	TRBJ2-2	CARSLSPGTVGTGELFF	TGTGCCAGAAGCCTGTCTCCGGGGACAGTCGGAACCGGGGAGCTGTTTTTT
.	TRBV7-9	.	TRBJ1-5	CASSQGGRGGNQPQHF	TGTGCCAGCAGCCAGGGCGGTAGAGGGGGCAATCAGCCCCAGCATTTT
.	TRBV5-1	few	TRBJ2-7	CASSLVPQAGLTYEQYF	TGCGCCAGCAGCTTGGTTCCCCAAGCGGGCCTTACCTACGAGCAGTACTTC
.	TRBV10-3	few	TRBJ1-2	CAISSPGGNYGYTF	TGTGCCATCAGTTCCCCTGGTGGAAACTATGGCTACACCTTC
.	TRBV4-1	.	TRBJ1-6	CASSQDRGIVETPLHF	TGCGCCAGCAGCCAAGATCGAGGGATAGTTGAGACACCCCTCCACTTT
.	TRBV12-3/TRBV12-4	few	TRBJ1-4	CASSPMSGRTNEKLFF	TGTGCCAGCAGTCCTATGTCAGGGAGAACTAATGAAAAACTGTTTTTT
TRBD1	TRBV3-1	few	TRBJ2-2	CASSRGTGRRRGTGELFF	TGTGCCAGCAGCCGCGGGACAGGCCGAAGACGAGGCACCGGGGAGCTGTTTTTT
.	TRBV9	.	TRBJ2-2	CASSVGRNTGELFF	TGTGCCAGCAGCGTAGGGCGGAACACCGGGGAGCTGTTTTTT
.	TRBV6-6	few	TRBJ1-4	CASSRVVQSEKLFF	TGTGCCAGCAGCCGGGTCGTGCAAAGCGAAAAACTGTTTTTT
TRBD1	TRBV4-2	.	TRBJ2-2	CASSQDEGQYTGELFF	TGTGCCAGCAGCCAAGATGAGGGACAGTACACCGGGGAGCTGTTTTTT
TRBD2	TRBV20-1	.	TRBJ2-3	CSAQRPGGRSDTQYF	TGCAGTGCTCAGAGACCGGGGGGGCGCTCAGATACGCAGTATTTT
.	TRBV15	.	TRBJ1-1	CATSRDQLAVNTEAFF	TGTGCCACCAGCAGAGATCAGTTGGCAGTGAACACTGAAGCTTTCTTT
.	TRBV2	.	TRBJ1-5	CASGRRQGNQPQHF	TGTGCCAGCGGCCGAAGACAGGGCAATCAGCCCCAGCATTTT
.	TRBV20-1	few	TRBJ1-5	CSAQPRYSNQPQHF	TGCAGTGCACAACCCCGGTATAGCAATCAGCCCCAGCATTTT
TRBD1	TRBV5-6	few	TRBJ1-5	CASSSGQGGGQPQHF	TGTGCCAGCAGCTCCGGCCAGGGGGGCGGCCAGCCCCAGCATTTT
.	TRBV12-3/TRBV12-4	.	TRBJ1-1	CASRNAGSNTEAFF	TGTGCCAGCCGTAATGCCGGGAGCAACACTGAAGCTTTCTTT
.	TRBV27	.	TRBJ2-5	CASSFGPGETQYF	.
.	TRBV5-1	.	TRBJ1-1	CASKASAGSTLNTEAFF	TGCGCCAGCAAGGCTTCGGCCGGCTCAACCTTGAACACTGAAGCTTTCTTT
TRBD2	TRBV2	few	TRBJ2-3	CASSESSGGNTQYF	TGTGCCAGCAGTGAGTCTAGCGGGGGAAATACGCAGTATTTT
.	TRBV27	.	TRBJ2-2	CASSFPTGGELFF	TGTGCCAGCAGTTTCCCAACCGGCGGGGAGCTGTTTTTT
.	TRBV24-1	few	TRBJ2-3	CATSLSTDTQYF	TGTGCCACCAGTCTAAGCACAGATACGCAGTATTTT
.	TRBV3-1	.	TRBJ2-7	CASSQVSGTPIYEQYF	TGTGCCAGCAGCCAAGTATCTGGGACCCCAATCTACGAGCAGTACTTC
.	TRBV27	.	TRBJ2-5	CASSELGRETQYF	TGTGCCAGCAGTGAACTAGGCCGGGAGACCCAGTACTTC
.	TRBV6-1	.	TRBJ2-5	CASSVWGSGETQYF	TGTGCCAGCAGCGTATGGGGATCGGGAGAGACCCAGTACTTC
.	TRBV7-2	few	TRBJ1-4	CASTLGLTNEKLFF	TGTGCCAGCACATTGGGTCTAACTAATGAAAAACTGTTTTTT
.	TRBV12-3/TRBV12-4	few	TRBJ2-5	CASSAQIQETQYF	TGTGCCAGCAGTGCCCAGATCCAAGAGACCCAGTACTTC
.	TRBV6-5	few	TRBJ2-7	CASSYSSSSNDEQYF	TGTGCCAGCAGTTACTCTTCGTCCTCGAACGACGAGCAGTACTTC
.	TRBV5-1	few	TRBJ2-6	CASSLDPSGANVLTF	TGCGCCAGCAGCTTGGACCCCTCTGGGGCCAACGTCCTGACTTTC